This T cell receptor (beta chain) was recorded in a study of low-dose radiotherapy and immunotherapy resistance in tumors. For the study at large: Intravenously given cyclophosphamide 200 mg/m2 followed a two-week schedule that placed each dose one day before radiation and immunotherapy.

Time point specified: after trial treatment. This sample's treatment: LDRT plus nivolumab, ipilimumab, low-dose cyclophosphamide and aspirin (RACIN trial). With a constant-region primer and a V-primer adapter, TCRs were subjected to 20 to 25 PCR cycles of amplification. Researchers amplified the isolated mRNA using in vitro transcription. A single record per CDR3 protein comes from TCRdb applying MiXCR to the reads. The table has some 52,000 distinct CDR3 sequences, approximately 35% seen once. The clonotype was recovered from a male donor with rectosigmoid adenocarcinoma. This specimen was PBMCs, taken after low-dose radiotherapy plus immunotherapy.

CDR3: CASSPREANTEAFF. The CDR3 DNA follows: TGCGCCAGCAGCCCCCGGGAAGCGAACACTGAAGCTTTCTTT. The V gene is TRBV4-1, the J gene TRBJ1-1; D call uncertain. Trimming cost V 4 bases and J 1 base, with 10 bases left between them. The CDR3 is 14 amino acids. Per germline, CDR1 MGHRA and CDR2 YSYEKL.